This T cell receptor beta chain was sequenced for a study of control samples from healthy donors and cancer patients. This CDR3 is 14 amino acids long. Looked up from germline, CDR1 is SGHRS and CDR2 is YFSETQ. V was cut by 0 bases and J by 5 bases, with 11 bases left in between. Profiling relied on immunoSEQ multiplex PCR, and the TCRdb table lists in-frame clones only, not all of them. In the table there are about 75,000 clones, roughly 94% of which are singletons. The sample consisted of blood. The source is a woman in her thirties or forties in good health. The rearrangement uses TRBV5-1 and TRBJ1-1; D not resolved. This CDR3 reads CASSLGGILTEAFF. The DNA of the CDR3 is TGCGCCAGCAGCTTGGGGGGTATTTTGACTGAAGCTTTCTTT.